The rows below give T cell receptor beta chains drawn from one sample of a study of OX40 agonist ivuxolimab in advanced cancers. Measured with immunoSEQ multiplex PCR; TCRdb has only the in-frame clones, and not every one. This table has some 100,000 clones, over 75% appearing once. The starting material was CD4+ or CD8+ T cells sorted from blood, obtained in a trial of the OX40 agonist ivuxolimab. Receptors were obtained from an adult with an advanced solid tumor such as melanoma, head and neck, liver or kidney cancer. Each CDR3 is given with its conserved first and last residue. The D gene is left open where the match is weak. The listing skips clone size in some rows; elsewhere it reads once, few, many or a size class.

d_call	clone_size	v_call	j_call	cdr3_nt	cdr3_aa
TRBD1	once	TRBV7-2	TRBJ1-2	TGTGCCAGCAGCTTATTGACAGGGGACTATGGCTACACCTTC	CASSLLTGDYGYTF
NA	NA	TRBV28	TRBJ2-7	TGTGCCAGCAGTTCCCACCCTAGCTCCTACGAGCAGTACTTC	CASSSHPSSYEQYF
NA	NA	TRBV7-2	TRBJ2-1	TGTGCCAGCAGCTCCCAACGGGACCCTTTCTACAATGAGCAGTTCTTC	CASSSQRDPFYNEQFF
TRBD2	few	TRBV7-2	TRBJ2-2	TGTGCCAGCAGCTTAGGCGGCAGCGGGAGGGTCACCGGGGAGCTGTTTTTT	CASSLGGSGRVTGELFF
NA	NA	TRBV5-5	TRBJ2-7	TGTGCCAGCAGCTTCGGGGGTACCCTAACCTACGAGCAGTACTTC	CASSFGGTLTYEQYF
NA	NA	TRBV11-2	TRBJ2-7	TGTGCCAGCAGCTTTAACCCGATTCTAGGGGAGCAGTACTTC	CASSFNPILGEQYF
NA	NA	TRBV18	TRBJ2-7	TGTGCCAGCTCACCAGGAGGGGGGAGCTCCTACGAGCAGTACTTC	CASSPGGGSSYEQYF
NA	NA	TRBV5-6	TRBJ2-6	TGTGCCAGCAGCTTGAGAGTTAAGGGTGGGGCCAACGTCCTGACTTTC	CASSLRVKGGANVLTF
NA	few	TRBV10-3	TRBJ2-7	TGTGCCATCAGGGACAGTGATGGCTACGAGCAGTACTTC	CAIRDSDGYEQYF
NA	NA	TRBV10-1	TRBJ2-3	TGCGCCAGCACAGGATGGCTAGCGAGTCGCGGCACAGATACGCAGTATTTT	CASTGWLASRGTDTQYF
NA	NA	TRBV5-4	TRBJ1-2	TGTGCCATCCCTCACCGTACAGGGAACGGCTACACCTTC	CAIPHRTGNGYTF
NA	NA	TRBV19	TRBJ1-1	TGTGCCAGTAGTCGGGACTTCAGAAACACTGAAGCTTTCTTT	CASSRDFRNTEAFF
TRBD2	NA	TRBV4-3	TRBJ2-2	TGCGCCAGCAGCCAGGAACTAGCGAGAGGCGCCGGGGAGCTGTTTTTT	CASSQELARGAGELFF
NA	once	TRBV7-3	TRBJ1-1	TGTGCCAGCAGCTTACCGGAGAGGGAGCACCAGAACACTGAAGCTTTCTTT	CASSLPEREHQNTEAFF
NA	NA	TRBV7-9	TRBJ2-5	TGTGCCAGCAGCTTATATCGGCAGGGGCAAGAGACCCAGTACTTC	CASSLYRQGQETQYF
NA	NA	TRBV5-6	TRBJ2-2	TGTGCCAGCAGCTTGCGCCGTGCCGGGGAGCTGTTTTTT	CASSLRRAGELFF
NA	NA	TRBV2	TRBJ2-4	TGTGCCAGCAGTGAATCCCGGATTCAGTACTTC	CASSESRIQYF
TRBD1	once	TRBV7-2	TRBJ1-4	TGTGCCAGCAGCTTAGCCGCCGTCGGAACAGGGGGCAGTGAAAAACTGTTTTTT	CASSLAAVGTGGSEKLFF
NA	once	TRBV4-3	TRBJ2-7	TGCGCCAGCAGCCAAGACCCGGGGCACTCCTACGAGCAGTACTTC	CASSQDPGHSYEQYF
NA	NA	TRBV2	TRBJ1-4	TGTGCCAGCATCCGGGTACGGGATGAAAAACTGTTTTTT	CASIRVRDEKLFF
NA	NA	TRBV5-4	TRBJ2-1	TGTGCCAGCAGCTGGGACTCCAATGAGCAGTTCTTC	CASSWDSNEQFF
NA	once	TRBV7-2	TRBJ2-7	TGTGCCAGCAGCTTATATCTCGAGCAGTACTTC	CASSLYLEQYF
NA	NA	TRBV9	TRBJ2-2	TGTGCCAGCAGCGAGCAGGGATACACCGGGGAGCTGTTTTTT	CASSEQGYTGELFF
NA	NA	TRBV7-2	TRBJ1-3	TGTGCCAGCAGCTCCGGATTACAAAACACCATATATTTT	CASSSGLQNTIYF
TRBD1	once	TRBV29-1	TRBJ2-3	TGCAGCGTGCGACAGGGGGCGGATACGCAGTATTTT	CSVRQGADTQYF
NA	NA	TRBV28	TRBJ2-5	TGTGCCAGCAGACGGGACCCCGCGGAGACCCAGTACTTC	CASRRDPAETQYF
TRBD2	NA	TRBV28	TRBJ2-7	TGTGCCAGCAGTTTATCCAAACGACTAGCGGGAGGGCGCGAGCAGTACTTC	CASSLSKRLAGGREQYF
NA	NA	TRBV11-2	TRBJ2-7	TGTGCCAGCAGCTTAGTAGGGAACGAGCAGTACTTC	CASSLVGNEQYF
NA	once	TRBV7-2	TRBJ2-7	TGTGCCAGCAGCTTGATCTCCTACGAGCAGTACTTC	CASSLISYEQYF
TRBD2	NA	TRBV7-9	TRBJ2-7	TGTGCCAGCAGCTTGGCTAGCGGGTTGAGCTCCTACGAGCAGTACTTC	CASSLASGLSSYEQYF
NA	NA	TRBV7-9	TRBJ2-1	TGTGCCAGCAGCTTATCGGGGACCAATGAGCAGTTCTTC	CASSLSGTNEQFF
TRBD1	NA	TRBV2	TRBJ2-1	TGTGCCAGCAGGAAATCGGGACAGAACAATGAGCAGTTCTTC	CASRKSGQNNEQFF
NA	NA	TRBV19	TRBJ2-1	TGTGCCAGTAGTACTTCCCTAGGCGGGGTCTACAATGAGCAGTTCTTC	CASSTSLGGVYNEQFF
NA	NA	TRBV11-2	TRBJ1-2	TGTGCCAGCAGCTTAATGACAGCTAACTATGGCTACACCTTC	CASSLMTANYGYTF
NA	NA	TRBV21-1	TRBJ2-1	TGTGCCAGCAGCAAACCGGCGCTAGCGGGAAATGAGCAGTTCTTC	CASSKPALAGNEQFF
NA	NA	TRBV29-1	TRBJ2-5	TGCAGCGTGGAGGAGGGTCTGGGGGAGACCCAGTACTTC	CSVEEGLGETQYF
TRBD2	NA	TRBV6-4	TRBJ2-1	TGTGCCAGCAGTCCTAAGATGACTAGCGGGAGTCGAAATGAGCAGTTCTTC	CASSPKMTSGSRNEQFF
NA	NA	TRBV7-2	TRBJ2-2	TGTGCCAGCAGCCGGACATCCGGGGAGCTGTTTTTT	CASSRTSGELFF
NA	NA	TRBV4-3	TRBJ2-1	TGCGCCAGCAGCCAAGATAGGCGAAGGGGGTACAATGAGCAGTTCTTC	CASSQDRRRGYNEQFF
TRBD2	NA	TRBV5-6	TRBJ2-7	TGTGCCAGCAGCCGATGGGCGCTAGCGGGAGGCGAGCAGTACTTC	CASSRWALAGGEQYF
NA	NA	TRBV5-8	TRBJ2-4	TGTGCCAGCAGCTCCAGGGTCCTAGCCAAAAACATTCAGTACTTC	CASSSRVLAKNIQYF
TRBD2	NA	TRBV7-9	TRBJ2-3	TGTGCCAGCAGCTCTAGCGGTCGGGATACGCAGTATTTT	CASSSSGRDTQYF
NA	NA	TRBV19	TRBJ2-2	TGTGCCAGTAGTACCCCCGGGAAATTAAACACCGGGGAGCTGTTTTTT	CASSTPGKLNTGELFF
NA	NA	TRBV5-5	TRBJ2-5	TGTGCCAGCAGCTTGGACGCGTTCCAAGAGACCCAGTACTTC	CASSLDAFQETQYF
TRBD1	NA	TRBV18	TRBJ2-1	TGTGCCAGCTCACCTCAGAGGGGGCACATGTTTAATGAGCAGTTCTTC	CASSPQRGHMFNEQFF
TRBD1	NA	TRBV9	TRBJ2-7	TGTGCCAGCAGCAGGGACAGTACCTACGAGCAGTACTTC	CASSRDSTYEQYF
TRBD1	NA	TRBV18	TRBJ2-1	TGTGCCAGCTCAACACTAACAGGGGTCGACAATGAGCAGTTCTTC	CASSTLTGVDNEQFF
NA	NA	TRBV28	TRBJ2-5	TGTGCCAGCAGTTTTAGAGTCCAAGAGACCCAGTACTTC	CASSFRVQETQYF
TRBD1	once	TRBV7-2	TRBJ1-4	TGTGCCAGCAGCCCTGGACAGGGGGCGGTTTTGGGTGAAAAACTGTTTTTT	CASSPGQGAVLGEKLFF
NA	NA	TRBV4-1	TRBJ2-5	TGCGCCAGCAGCTGGAACAGGTCCCAAGAGACCCAGTACTTC	CASSWNRSQETQYF
NA	once	TRBV18	TRBJ1-1	TGTGCCAGCTCTCTTAACACTGAAGCTTTCTTT	CASSLNTEAFF
TRBD2	NA	TRBV7-2	TRBJ2-2	TGTGCCAGCAGCTTATGGGGACTATCGAACACCGGGGAGCTGTTTTTT	CASSLWGLSNTGELFF
NA	NA	TRBV18	TRBJ2-1	TGTGCCAGCTCACCCGGACAGACTGATGAGCAGTTCTTC	CASSPGQTDEQFF